Presented here are 11 T cell receptor beta chains from one specimen sequenced in a study of CD8 T cells in ankylosing spondylitis. TCRdb re-called the 5' RACE reads with MiXCR, one entry per CDR3 protein. The profile covers a few hundred thousand distinct CDR3 sequences, with approximately 20% appearing a single time and approximately 15% taken by the ten largest. Antigens for these TCRs are unknown. Findings and caveats of the study: A TCR beta motif made of under 10 highly homologous variants seemed typical of ankylosing spondylitis blood.

The sample comprised blood, either unsorted or a sorted T cell fraction (not recorded which). These TCRs come from a male donor with ankylosing spondylitis.

The gene calls are TRBV15 and TRBJ2-3; TRBD1 agrees at 8 bases. The germline V gene has CDR1 LNHNV and CDR2 YYDKDF (reference sequence). The CDR3 spans 16 residues. The V segment lost 0 bases and the J segment 3 bases; nucleotides outside the gene matches: 5. The CDR3 DNA sequence: TGTGCCACCAGCAGAGATCAAAACAGGGGGACAGATACGCAGTATTTT. Residues: CATSRDQNRGTDTQYF.

This sequence joins TRBV7-9 and TRBJ2-3, with TRBD1 matching 9 bases. V was clipped by 4 bases and J by 5 bases; unmatched bases: 10. The CDR3 sequence is 16 residues long. CDR1 is SEHNR, CDR2 FQNEAQ, per germline (reference sequence). The CDR3: CASSSDRGRDGDTQYF. CDR3 nucleotide sequence: TGTGCCAGCAGCTCGGACAGGGGCCGCGACGGAGATACGCAGTATTTT.

Comment on this clonotype: An end of the junction does not agree with germline; a read error may underlie this. The rearrangement links TRBV10-3 to TRBJ2-1; 14 bases align to TRBD2. The germline gives CDR1 ENHRY, CDR2 SYGVKD. The CDR3 runs to 19 residues. DNA of the CDR3: TGTGCCATCAGACCCGGGACTAGCGGGAGAACAGGAACCTACAATGAGCAGTCCTTC. Its protein is CAIRPGTSGRTGTYNEQSF.

This clonotype was recorded a few times. The V and J genes are TRBV5-5 and TRBJ2-1; 7 bases line up with TRBD1. V lost 2 bases and J lost 1; bases outside the gene matches: 3. The CDR3 consists of 15 residues. Germline values: CDR1 SGHKS, CDR2 YYEKEE (reference sequence). The CDR3 reads CASSFRQGSYNEQFF. The CDR3 DNA sequence: TGTGCCAGCAGCTTTAGACAGGGTTCCTACAATGAGCAGTTCTTC.

This clonotype was recorded at least ten times. V is TRBV20-1 and J is TRBJ2-2; TRBD2 matches 12 bases. Per the germline V gene, CDR1 is DFQATT and CDR2 is SNEGSKA (reference sequence). The CDR3 is made up of 21 amino acids. The ends lost 0 bases at V and 2 bases at J; junction bases unmatched: 16. CDR3 amino acids: CSARDISGLAGRLGNTGELFF. The CDR3 bases are TGCAGTGCTAGAGATATTTCCGGACTAGCGGGAAGATTGGGTAACACCGGGGAGCTGTTTTTT.

This clonotype turned up a few times. This sequence joins TRBV28 and TRBJ2-7, with TRBD1 matching over 8 bases. Trimming took 5 bases from V and 2 from J; bases not matched to a gene: 8. The CDR3 has 15 amino acids. CDR1 and CDR2 (germline): MDHEN, SYDVKM. The chain's CDR3 is CASSTHGQGTYEQYF. CDR3 coding DNA: TGTGCCAGCAGTACCCACGGACAGGGAACCTACGAGCAGTACTTC. Full variable domain (outside the CDR3, taken from reference TRBV28 and TRBJ2-7): DVKVTQSSRYLVKRTGEKVFLECVQDMDHENMFWYRQDPGLGLRLIYFSYDVKMKEKGDIPEGYSVSREKKERFSLILESASTNQTSMYLCASSTHGQGTYEQYFGPGTRLTVT.

The rearrangement links TRBV12-3 or TRBV12-4 to TRBJ2-1, with 10 bases matching TRBD2. Trimming removed 7 bases from V and 10 bases from J; junction bases left unmatched: 16. This CDR3 is 16 amino acids long. CDR3 sequence (DNA): TGTGCCAGCACCTCCTCCCGGGCTAGCGGGAGAGGGGAGCAGTTCTTC. It specifies CASTSSRASGRGEQFF.

The chain recombines TRBV4-2 with TRBJ2-3, with 7 bases fitting TRBD2. Germline CDR1 reads LGHNA; CDR2 reads YNFKEQ. The V segment lost 0 bases and the J segment 3 bases; nucleotides outside the gene matches: 6. The CDR3 has 16 residues. The CDR3 DNA reads TGTGCCAGCAGCCAAGATCTTGCTAGCGGAACAGATACGCAGTATTTT. This encodes CASSQDLASGTDTQYF.

This clonotype has more than one count but fewer than ten. The chain recombines TRBV12-3 or TRBV12-4 with TRBJ1-5; D unresolved. The CDR3 runs 13 residues. V lost 3 bases and J 8 bases, leaving 11 bases between the germline ends. CDR3 coding DNA: TGTGCCAGCAGTTTGGAGGTGATGGAGCCCCAGCATTTT. Translated, it gives CASSLEVMEPQHF.

The sample holds a few counts of this clonotype. DNA of the CDR3: TGCAGTGCTAGTCGCGAGCAGTACTTC. Its translation: CSASREQYF. The chain carries TRBV20-1 and TRBJ2-7; D is unclear. Germline V gives CDR1 DFQATT, CDR2 SNEGSKA (reference sequence). Deletions cut 3 bases from V and 6 bases from J, with 3 bases between. This CDR3 is built from 9 residues.

This clonotype was picked up a small number of times. The CDR3 loop reads CASSMGQPNQPQHF. CDR3 coding DNA: TGTGCCAGTAGTATGGGACAGCCTAATCAGCCCCAGCATTTT. V gene TRBV19 combines with J gene TRBJ1-5, with 7 bases that match TRBD1. Germline lookup yields CDR1 LNHDA and CDR2 SQIVND (reference sequence). The CDR3 length is 14 residues. J lost 4 bases, V lost 3 bases, and 3 bases had no gene match.